One sample yielded the 5 T cell receptor beta chains listed below, sequenced in a study of CD8+ T cells in alopecia areata. Reverse transcription of extracted RNA yielded cDNA, which provided the sequencing template. Sequencing used immunoSEQ multiplex PCR; TCRdb keeps in-frame clones, though not all of them. Among 95,000 to 110,000 clones listed, roughly 50% were seen once. Sequencing input: CD4+ T cells sorted from blood. All receptors derive from a human donor in good health.

The V call is TRBV7-2, the J call TRBJ1-1, with D perhaps TRBD1 (6 bases). Germline V gene sequence: CDR1 SGHTA, CDR2 FQGNSA. The CDR3 sequence is 16 residues long. The ends were cut back, 4 bases at V and 1 base at J, with 16 bases in the middle. The CDR3 here is CASSSLAGTRNTEAFF. CDR3 DNA sequence: TGTGCCAGCAGCTCCCTCGCCGGGACAAGGAACACTGAAGCTTTCTTT.

The genes are TRBV5-4 and TRBJ1-2; 12 nucleotides agree with TRBD1. The ends lost 4 bases at V and 4 bases at J; junction bases unmatched: 5. The CDR3 is 15 amino acids. From germline, CDR1 is SGHNT and CDR2 YYREEE (reference sequence). The CDR3 loop reads CASSPGTGGSYGYTF. In DNA, the CDR3 is TGTGCCAGCAGCCCGGGGACAGGGGGCTCCTATGGCTACACCTTC.

The gene calls are TRBV7-9 and TRBJ1-4; D gene uncertain. Germline V gives CDR1 SEHNR, CDR2 FQNEAQ (reference sequence). Trimming shortened V by 11 bases and J by 3 bases, and 10 bases separated the two germline ends. The CDR3 has 12 amino acids. CDR3 protein: CALGNPNEKLFF. The CDR3 DNA follows: TGTGCCTTAGGAAACCCTAATGAAAAACTGTTTTTT.

This clone was seen more than once but under ten times. The chain uses TRBV6-1 and TRBJ2-3; possibly TRBD1 or TRBD2 for D (7 bases each). Germline CDR1 MNHNS, CDR2 SASEGT. The CDR3 contains 15 residues. Between the trimmed V and J ends, which lost 4 bases and 2 bases, there was a span of 13 bases. CDR3 sequence: CASSGEGAYTDTQYF. The DNA for the CDR3 is TGTGCCAGCAGTGGGGAGGGGGCCTACACAGATACGCAGTATTTT.

This clone was found a few times. V is TRBV2 and J is TRBJ2-3, with D maybe TRBD2 (6 bases). This CDR3 spans 13 amino acids. V was clipped by 0 bases and J by 7 bases, with 8 bases between them. CDR1 is SNHLY, CDR2 FYNNEI, per germline. The CDR3, as DNA: TGTGCCAGCAGTGAAGCGGAGGGCCATACGCAGTATTTT. As protein: CASSEAEGHTQYF.